There are a few counts of the clone carrying this T cell receptor (beta chain). Antigen: not known. Germline V gives CDR1 MGHRA, CDR2 YSYEKL. V trimming: 5 bases; J trimming: 1 base; junction bases outside the gene matches: 6. This CDR3 contains 15 residues. TCRdb's copy holds only in-frame clones and misses some; the assay was immunoSEQ multiplex PCR. The table records around 5,200 clones, about 50% of them present only once. The record originates from a study of CXCR4 blockade with PD-1 therapy in pancreatic cancer. Study-level findings and limits: Survival did not correlate with tumor clonality, which averaged 0.14 versus 0.05.

The source of this sequence is a human donor with pancreatic ductal adenocarcinoma. V is TRBV4-1 and J is TRBJ2-7, with 9 bases aligning to TRBD1. Sequencing was performed on tumor tissue. CDR3 sequence: CASSVTGGSSYEQYF. The CDR3 nucleotides are TGCGCCAGCAGCGTAACAGGGGGCTCATCCTACGAGCAGTACTTC.